In its sample, the clone carrying this TCR beta chain was seen a few times. Its cognate antigen is unknown. This sample was taken from a study of post-analysis software for immune sequencing data. At the level of the study: Patients with relapsing-remitting, secondary progressive and progressive-relapsing multiple sclerosis courses were all represented. Study results and caveats: A few TRBV segments occurring more often in patients than controls included TRBV5-6, TRBV5-1 and TRBV20-1.

The CDR3 sequence is 15 residues long. With V trimmed by 6 bases and J by 8 bases, 16 bases remained unmatched. The TCR beta cDNA libraries contained unique molecular identifiers. TCRdb recomputed calls from the PCR reads with MiXCR, one row per CDR3 protein. This table holds under 900,000 distinct CDR3 sequences, approximately 53% found once. The sample consisted of blood. The gene calls are TRBV12-3 or TRBV12-4 and TRBJ2-7; 7 bases fit TRBD2. The sequence derives from a girl between 5 and 17 years old with multiple sclerosis. CDR3 DNA sequence: TGTGCCAGCAGACTTACGGGGGTAAACGGGGGGAAGCAGTACTTC. Translated, it gives CASRLTGVNGGKQYF.